This T cell receptor beta chain was obtained from a study of molecular identifiers for immune sequencing clone quantification. Bulk libraries came from a prior protocol with listed TCR primers. Each CDR3 protein gets one entry after TCRdb re-called the PCR reads with MiXCR. The table shows 88,000 or so distinct CDR3 sequences, with around a fifth occurring only once. A word on this clonotype: What it binds is not known.

Findings and caveats of the study: One cell's worth of spiked Jurkat TCR RNA was reportedly detectable among about a million naive cells.

Sorted cells numbering about 20,000 to 1,000,000, with 10%, 30% or 50% RNA, yielded the naive CD8 libraries. Sorting captured naive CD8 T cells as CD8+CD4-CCR7+CD45RA+. Source material: naive CD8+ T cells from blood, with Jurkat cell RNA spiked in. Subset indicated: FACS-sorted CD8+CD4-CCR7+CD45RA+ naive T cells. The sequence derives from a human donor in good health. Some libraries in this study had Jurkat cell RNA spiked in.

DNA of the CDR3: TGTGCCAGCAGTTTCCCCGGGACAGATACGCAGTATTTT. It yields the protein CASSFPGTDTQYF. The rearrangement joins TRBV12-3 or TRBV12-4 to TRBJ2-3, with D uncertain. The CDR3 sequence is 13 residues long. The V end lost 3 bases, the J end lost 3 bases, and 7 bases lay between the germline ends.